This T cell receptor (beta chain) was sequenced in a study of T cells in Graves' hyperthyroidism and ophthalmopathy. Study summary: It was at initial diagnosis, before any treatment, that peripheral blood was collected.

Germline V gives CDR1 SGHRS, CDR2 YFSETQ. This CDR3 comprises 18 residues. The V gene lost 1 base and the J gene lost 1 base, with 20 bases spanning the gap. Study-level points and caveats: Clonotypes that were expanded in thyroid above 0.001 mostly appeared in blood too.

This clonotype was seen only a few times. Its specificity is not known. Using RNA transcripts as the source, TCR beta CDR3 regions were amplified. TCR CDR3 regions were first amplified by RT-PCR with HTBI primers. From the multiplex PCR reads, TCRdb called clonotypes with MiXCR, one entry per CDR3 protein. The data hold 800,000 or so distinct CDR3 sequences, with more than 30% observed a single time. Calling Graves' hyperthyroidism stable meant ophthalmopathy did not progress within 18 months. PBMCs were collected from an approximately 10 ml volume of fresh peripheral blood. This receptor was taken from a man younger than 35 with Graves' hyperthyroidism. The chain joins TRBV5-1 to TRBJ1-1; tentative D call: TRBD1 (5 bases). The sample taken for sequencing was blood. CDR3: CASSLYPRIGDGNTEAFF. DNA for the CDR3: TGCGCCAGCAGCTTGTATCCCCGGATCGGGGACGGGAACACTGAAGCTTTCTTT.